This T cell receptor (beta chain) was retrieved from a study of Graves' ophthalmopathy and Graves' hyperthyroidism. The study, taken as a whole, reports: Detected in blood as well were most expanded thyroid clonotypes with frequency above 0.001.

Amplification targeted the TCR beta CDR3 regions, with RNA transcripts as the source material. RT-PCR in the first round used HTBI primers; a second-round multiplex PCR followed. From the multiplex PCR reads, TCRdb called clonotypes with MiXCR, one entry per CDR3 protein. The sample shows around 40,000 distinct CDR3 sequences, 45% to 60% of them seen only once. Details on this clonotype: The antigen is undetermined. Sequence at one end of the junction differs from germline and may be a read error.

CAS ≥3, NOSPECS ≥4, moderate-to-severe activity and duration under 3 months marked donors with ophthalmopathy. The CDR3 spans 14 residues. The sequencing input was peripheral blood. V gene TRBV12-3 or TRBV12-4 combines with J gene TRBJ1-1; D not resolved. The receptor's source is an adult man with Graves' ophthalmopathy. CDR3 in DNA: TGTGCCAGCAGTGCAGGCCTCGGGGTCACTGAAGCATTCTTT. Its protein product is CASSAGLGVTEAFF.